The entry that follows covers one T cell receptor (beta chain) sequence. The antigen is not known. Sample treatment: 19 received Ad26.COV2.S at low or high dose, single or two shots; five or six received placebo; per-sample allocation not given. Day 63 after the first vaccine or placebo injection was the time point for sampling. Aged 18-55 years, donor was enrolled in Boston in about 2020. The sample belongs to a study of Ad26.COV2.S vaccination and SARS-CoV-2 variants. Whole-study results and caveats: Quantification of TCR breadth and depth may have yielded underestimates of total T cell responses.

Data came from immunoSEQ multiplex PCR; TCRdb stores just in-frame clones and leaves some out. The data show roughly 500,000 clones, roughly 89% seen once. V trimming: 5 bases; J trimming: 6 bases; junction bases outside the gene matches: 4. This CDR3 comprises 15 residues. The germline CDR1 and CDR2 sequences are SEHNR and FQNEAQ (reference sequence). Source: peripheral blood, taken in a trial of Ad26.COV2.S vaccine versus placebo. The chain is built from TRBV7-9 and TRBJ2-1, with 13 bases lining up with TRBD2. The clonotype originates from a person aged 18-60 years who received the Ad26.COV2.S COVID-19 vaccine or a placebo. DNA of the CDR3: TGTGCCAGCAGCCCCGGGACTAGCGGGACCAATGAGCAGTTCTTC. It translates to CASSPGTSGTNEQFF.